This T cell receptor beta chain derives from a study of cytomegalovirus exposure and HLA in healthy donors. The study ran its PCR with 60 Vbeta and 13 Jbeta primers. Clones were read by immunoSEQ multiplex PCR, and TCRdb kept only the in-frame ones, dropping some. This sample yields more than 150,000 clones, of which about 90% are seen a single time; around 0.21% belongs to the top ten. This clone has a single count. CDR3 length: 15 amino acids. V gave up 0 bases and J gave up 2 bases, with 12 bases separating them. Per germline, CDR1 GTSNPN and CDR2 SVGIG (reference sequence). The chain has TRBV30 and TRBJ2-3; a weak D match, TRBD1 (5 bases). The sample consisted of PBMCs. The receptor comes from a girl less than two years old in good health and CMV-seronegative. The CDR3 protein is CAWSVMGQITDTQYF. As DNA, the CDR3 is TGTGCCTGGAGTGTAATGGGGCAGATCACAGATACGCAGTATTTT.